These 22 T cell receptor beta chains share one sample of origin, sequenced in a study of blood T cell repertoires in COVID-19 (TCRdb year 2020). The method was the immunoSEQ multiplex PCR assay. The table comes from immuneACCESS by way of TCRdb, which keeps in-frame sequences with V and J called. Part of the clones is missing from these tables; in studies checked, under half for an unresolved V gene and the rest for unknown reasons. For this sample there are under 30,000 clones; 80% appear just once. Approximately 47% of the sample is taken by the ten largest. Sequenced sample: peripheral blood. All receptors come from a woman aged 70 to 79 with acute or convalescent COVID-19.

The chain joins TRBV28 to TRBJ1-1; the D gene is possibly TRBD1 (6 bases). V gave up 8 bases and J gave up 0 bases, with 13 bases separating them. Germline CDR1 and CDR2: MDHEN and SYDVKM. The CDR3 consists of 14 residues. CDR3 amino acids: CASLSRGMNTEAFF. The CDR3 region has the DNA TGTGCCAGCTTGTCAAGGGGGATGAACACTGAAGCTTTCTTT.

The genes are TRBV28 and TRBJ2-7; no firm D call. The length of the CDR3 is 12 residues. Germline CDR1 reads MDHEN; CDR2 reads SYDVKM. With 5 bases removed from V and 2 bases from J, the gap between germline ends came to 7 bases. The CDR3 is CASSTLTYEQYF. In DNA form, the CDR3 reads TGTGCCAGCAGTACCCTAACCTACGAGCAGTACTTC.

This chain joins TRBV19 and TRBJ1-3; no clear D. The V gene's germline CDR1 is LNHDA and CDR2 SQIVND (reference sequence). The CDR3 spans 12 residues. Trimming removed 7 bases at V and 4 bases at J, with 8 bases between. The CDR3 bases are TGTGCCAGTACAATAGCCGGAAACACCATATATTTT. It is translated as CASTIAGNTIYF.

The CDR3 DNA is TGTGCCAGCAGCTTTGTAGGGGTAGATAACTATGGCTACACCTTC. This sequence encodes CASSFVGVDNYGYTF. The chain employs TRBV28 and TRBJ1-2; a possible D gene is TRBD1 (5 bases). The germline gives CDR1 MDHEN, CDR2 SYDVKM. The V and J ends lost 6 bases and 1 base respectively, with 15 bases between them. The CDR3 spans 15 residues.

This clone showed up just a few times. The genes are TRBV7-2 and TRBJ1-5; tentatively, D is TRBD1 (6 bases). The V end was cut by 3 bases, the J end by 2 bases, with 8 bases between. Germline CDR1 is SGHTA and CDR2 is FQGNSA. This CDR3 contains 14 residues. The CDR3 loop reads CASSFRGGNQPQHF. The CDR3 bases are TGTGCCAGCAGCTTCAGGGGCGGCAATCAGCCCCAGCATTTT.

The chain couples TRBV27 to TRBJ2-7; a weak D match, TRBD2 (5 bases). Germline CDR1 reads MNHEY; CDR2 reads SMNVEV (reference sequence). V lost 8 bases to trimming and J lost 12 bases, with 17 bases between them. This CDR3 spans 11 amino acids. The CDR3 nucleotides are TGTGCCAGCGGCCCCGGACTCCCCCCGTACTTC. Translation: CASGPGLPPYF.

The chain recombines TRBV6-5 with TRBJ2-5, with 11 bases identical to TRBD2. After removal of 4 bases from V and 5 bases from J, the junction contained 9 bases not matched to a gene. Germline V gene sequence: CDR1 MNHEY, CDR2 SVGAGI. The CDR3 runs 16 residues. The CDR3 is CASSWTYSGGAETQYF. The CDR3 DNA reads TGTGCCAGCAGTTGGACATATAGCGGGGGGGCGGAGACCCAGTACTTC.

The rearrangement joins TRBV19 to TRBJ2-1, with D tentatively TRBD2 (6 bases). V lost 6 bases and J 5 bases, leaving 11 bases between the germline ends. CDR1 and CDR2 (germline): LNHDA, SQIVND (reference sequence). The CDR3 consists of 13 residues. As DNA, the CDR3 is TGTGCCAGTAGGGGACTGGGGAACAATGAGCAGTTCTTC. This encodes CASRGLGNNEQFF.

The chain is built from TRBV27 and TRBJ2-1, with 8 bases identical to TRBD2. After removal of 7 bases from V and 3 bases from J, the junction contained 11 bases not matched to a gene. CDR3 length: 16 amino acids. CDR1 is MNHEY and CDR2 is SMNVEV in the germline V gene (reference sequence). CDR3 in DNA: TGTGCCAGCACCGAAAGCCTGGGACTAGACTACAATGAGCAGTTCTTC. Its protein is CASTESLGLDYNEQFF.

The V and J genes are TRBV15 and TRBJ1-4; D ambiguous. V was clipped by 0 bases and J by 4 bases, with 9 bases between them. The CDR3 is 15 residues long. Germline V gene data show CDR1 as LNHNV and CDR2 as YYDKDF (reference sequence). The CDR3 protein is CATSRELGDNEKLFF. The CDR3 DNA reads as TGTGCCACCAGCAGAGAACTCGGGGATAATGAAAAACTGTTTTTT.

This clone was recorded a few times. The chain joins TRBV5-5 to TRBJ1-2, with a possible D match to TRBD1 (6 bases). V was clipped by 0 bases and J by 8 bases, with 20 bases between them. CDR1 is SGHKS and CDR2 is YYEKEE in the germline V gene (reference sequence). This CDR3 contains 16 residues. This CDR3 reads CASSLGDQGRREGYTF. The CDR3 region has the DNA TGTGCCAGCAGCTTGGGGGACCAGGGGCGCCGGGAAGGCTACACCTTC.

The V gene is TRBV7-3, the J gene TRBJ1-5; the D gene is possibly TRBD1 (6 bases). The CDR3 is made up of 14 amino acids. The V end lost 4 bases, the J end lost 7 bases, and 14 bases lay between the germline ends. CDR1 SGHTA and CDR2 FQGTGA come from the germline V gene. The CDR3 here is CASSSSQGFQPQHF. The CDR3 region has the DNA TGTGCCAGCAGCTCCTCCCAGGGGTTCCAGCCCCAGCATTTT.

The chain couples TRBV9 to TRBJ2-3; the match to TRBD2 covers 7 bases. The junction had 5 bases not matched to a gene; V was cut back by 4 bases and J by 3 bases. CDR3 length: 14 residues. Germline assignment: CDR1 SGDLS and CDR2 YYNGEE. CDR3 DNA sequence: TGTGCCAGCAGCCTCGGGGGGAGTACAGATACGCAGTATTTT. Its translation is CASSLGGSTDTQYF.

The sample holds one count of this clone. As DNA, the CDR3 is TGTGCCAGCAGTCCTCCTAGCGGTAGCTCCTACGAGCAGTACTTC. The encoded protein is CASSPPSGSSYEQYF. The chain has TRBV6-5 and TRBJ2-7; 7 positions agree with TRBD2. Germline V CDR1 and CDR2: MNHEY, SVGAGI. The CDR3 is 15 amino acids. V lost 5 bases and J lost 0; bases outside the gene matches: 7.

The rearrangement links TRBV11-2 to TRBJ2-7; 11 nucleotides line up with TRBD2. Germline CDR1 is SGHAT and CDR2 is FQNNGV. The CDR3 length is 15 residues. V was clipped by 3 bases and J by 4 bases; unmatched bases: 5. DNA of the CDR3: TGTGCCAGCAGCTTGACCGGGACTAGCGGTTACGAGCAGTACTTC. Translation gives CASSLTGTSGYEQYF.

V gene TRBV10-3 combines with J gene TRBJ1-1; D is perhaps TRBD1 (6 bases). There are 13 residues in the CDR3. The ends were cut back, 11 bases at V and 5 bases at J, with 18 bases in the middle. The V gene's germline CDR1 is ENHRY and CDR2 SYGVKD. CDR3 protein: CAVTGTGRTEAFF. The CDR3 coding sequence is TGTGCCGTAACAGGGACCGGGAGGACTGAAGCTTTCTTT.

CDR3: CASSGGTSGHPSTDTQYF. The CDR3, as DNA: TGTGCCAGTAGTGGCGGGACTAGCGGCCACCCAAGCACAGATACGCAGTATTTT. The V and J genes are TRBV19 and TRBJ2-3; the match to TRBD2 covers 11 bases. Germline V gives CDR1 LNHDA, CDR2 SQIVND (reference sequence). V dropped 5 bases and J dropped 0; count of bases not matched to a gene: 10. This CDR3 is 18 amino acids long. Based on the CDR3 plus reference TRBV19 and TRBJ2-3, the full variable domain is DGGITQSPKYLFRKEGQNVTLSCEQNLNHDAMYWYRQDPGQGLRLIYYSQIVNDFQKGDIAEGYSVSREKKESFPLTVTSAQKNPTAFYLCASSGGTSGHPSTDTQYFGPGTRLTVL.

This clone occurred a few times. The chain uses TRBV12-3 or TRBV12-4 and TRBJ2-1, with D perhaps TRBD1 (5 bases). There are 13 residues in the CDR3. The V end was cut by 3 bases, the J end by 9 bases, with 12 bases between. The CDR3 coding sequence is TGTGCCAGCAGTTTTCAGGGCGGTAGTGAGCAGTTCTTC. As protein: CASSFQGGSEQFF.

The rearrangement links TRBV5-6 to TRBJ2-2; 7 bases map to TRBD2. The CDR3 runs 15 residues. Trimming removed 4 bases from V and 6 bases from J; junction bases left unmatched: 9. Germline CDR1 and CDR2: SGHDT and YYEEEE. The CDR3 here is CASSPVTSVPGELFF. CDR3 DNA: TGTGCCAGCAGCCCGGTAACTAGCGTGCCCGGGGAGCTGTTTTTT.

The chain has TRBV9 and TRBJ2-3; a weak D match, TRBD1 (6 bases). This CDR3 spans 15 amino acids. The germline gives CDR1 SGDLS, CDR2 YYNGEE. Trimming took 4 bases from V and 1 from J, leaving 13 bases between them. The CDR3 loop is CASSKQGIGTDTQYF. The CDR3 region has the DNA TGTGCCAGCAGCAAACAGGGTATAGGCACAGATACGCAGTATTTT.

The chain employs TRBV2 and TRBJ2-3; D is ambiguous. The CDR3 runs 13 residues. Trimming pared 5 bases from V and 6 bases from J, leaving 12 bases between. CDR1 is SNHLY and CDR2 is FYNNEI in the germline V gene. The chain's CDR3 is CASSRVKADTQYF. The CDR3 DNA reads as TGTGCCAGCAGTCGGGTCAAGGCGGATACGCAGTATTTT.

V and J are TRBV5-1 and TRBJ1-4, with TRBD1 matching 12 bases. V shed 0 bases and J 7 bases; nucleotides not matched to a gene: 7. Germline CDR1 reads SGHRS; CDR2 reads YFSETQ. This CDR3 is built from 17 residues. The CDR3 DNA sequence: TGCGCCAGCAGCTTGGCCGTGGGACAGGGGGCGGGTGAAAAACTGTTTTTT. Translated, it gives CASSLAVGQGAGEKLFF.